This T cell receptor (beta chain) originates from a study of CD8 T cells in Susac syndrome. Findings and limits, study-wide: Across the total CD8+ repertoires, roughly 16 Susac-specific public clones were found. The CD8+ TEMRA repertoires yielded about five such clones.

With regard to this clonotype: Its antigen is not known.

RNA was extracted with the RNeasy kit, and a quantity of about 0.45 to 1 ug was reverse transcribed using random hexamers. An immunoSEQ multiplex PCR generated amplified TCR beta CDR3 products spanning 54 Vbeta and 13 Jbeta. TCRdb re-called the immunoSEQ multiplex PCR reads with MiXCR, one entry per CDR3 protein. The sample lists fewer than 90,000 distinct CDR3 sequences, approximately 93% occurring once. Trimming pared 3 bases from V and 2 bases from J, leaving 10 bases between. The CDR3 has 14 amino acids. CDR1 is MNHEY, CDR2 SMNVEV, per germline (reference sequence). This TCR was recovered from a human donor with Susac syndrome. The genes are TRBV27 and TRBJ1-1, with D perhaps TRBD1 (6 bases). Sequencing input: CD8+ T cells from PBMCs. CDR3 amino acids: CASSFDRPNTEAFF. For the CDR3, the DNA is TGTGCCAGCAGTTTCGACAGGCCTAACACTGAAGCTTTCTTT.